This is a list of T cell receptor beta chains from one sample in a study of shared clonotypes between healthy human individuals. Produced via immunoSEQ multiplex PCR; TCRdb's table is partial and in-frame only. Among around 1.9 million clones listed, over 85% were seen once. The source material was naive CD8+ T cells from PBMCs. The receptors were sampled from a man younger than 30 in good health. Some clones in this sample may be carry-over from other donors' samples. Both conserved end residues are part of each CDR3. The order of the fields is clone size, V gene, J gene, D gene, CDR3 protein, CDR3 DNA. The D gene is left open where the match is weak. Clone size, where shown, is once, few, many, or a class for clones that have expanded.

-	TRBV18	TRBJ2-1	-	CASSVFGHRSWSDEQFF	TGTGCCAGCTCAGTATTCGGACATAGAAGTTGGTCGGATGAGCAGTTCTTC
-	TRBV18	TRBJ2-5	-	CASSPGTADPETQYF	TGTGCCAGCTCACCAGGGACGGCGGATCCAGAGACCCAGTACTTC
-	TRBV28	TRBJ1-5	TRBD1	CASSFYRGVSQPQHF	TGTGCCAGCAGTTTCTACAGGGGAGTCAGCCAGCCCCAGCATTTT
-	TRBV5-3	TRBJ1-4	-	CARSPRGRYNEKLFF	TGTGCCAGAAGCCCCCGGGGACGGTATAATGAAAAACTGTTTTTT
-	TRBV29-1	TRBJ1-2	TRBD1	CSVDERGTANYGYTF	TGCAGCGTTGACGAGAGGGGGACAGCTAACTATGGCTACACCTTC
-	TRBV19	TRBJ1-1	-	CASKIGGARTEAFF	TGTGCCAGTAAAATCGGGGGGGCGCGGACTGAAGCTTTCTTT
-	TRBV2	TRBJ2-7	TRBD1	CASSEVRTGGDYEQYF	TGTGCCAGCAGTGAAGTCCGGACAGGAGGCGACTACGAGCAGTACTTC
-	TRBV27	TRBJ2-3	-	CASTTGGIEDTQYF	TGTGCCAGCACAACGGGGGGCATAGAGGATACGCAGTATTTT
-	TRBV27	TRBJ2-7	TRBD1	CASSFGQGTEQYF	TGTGCCAGCAGTTTCGGACAGGGTACCGAGCAGTACTTC
once	TRBV28	TRBJ2-7	-	CASSLREVGGTHEQYF	TGTGCCAGCAGTTTACGTGAGGTAGGCGGTACCCACGAGCAGTACTTC
-	TRBV4-1	TRBJ2-7	-	CASSPEDYEQYF	TGCGCCAGCAGCCCAGAGGACTACGAGCAGTACTTC
-	TRBV4-2	TRBJ2-1	TRBD2	CASTGASGTYNEQFF	TGTGCCAGCACCGGGGCTAGCGGGACCTACAATGAGCAGTTCTTC
-	TRBV27	TRBJ2-5	-	CASSPYSPGPKETQYF	TGTGCCAGCAGTCCCTACTCCCCGGGACCAAAAGAGACCCAGTACTTC
-	TRBV29-1	TRBJ2-7	-	CSVDGGFVDEQYF	TGCAGCGTTGACGGGGGATTTGTCGACGAGCAGTACTTC
once	TRBV28	TRBJ2-1	-	CASSSQLRVGNEQFF	TGTGCCAGCAGTTCACAACTCAGGGTAGGCAATGAGCAGTTCTTC
-	TRBV5-1	TRBJ1-2	-	CASSLATMALGYGYTF	TGCGCCAGCAGCTTGGCCACCATGGCCCTCGGGTATGGCTACACCTTC
-	TRBV27	TRBJ2-7	-	CASQSWDGPYEQYF	TGTGCCAGCCAGAGTTGGGACGGACCCTACGAGCAGTACTTC
-	TRBV19	TRBJ1-4	TRBD1	CASSTSDRGEKLFF	TGTGCCAGTAGTACTTCAGACAGGGGCGAAAAACTGTTTTTT
-	TRBV19	TRBJ2-7	TRBD1	CASTPANRGDYEQYF	TGTGCCAGTACCCCCGCGAACAGGGGCGATTACGAGCAGTACTTC
-	TRBV5-6	TRBJ1-2	-	CASSPFSAGRISYTF	TGTGCCAGCAGCCCCTTCTCGGCAGGGAGGATCAGCTACACCTTC
-	TRBV13	TRBJ2-2	TRBD2	CASSNEMGSGGSNTGELFF	TGTGCCAGCAGCAACGAAATGGGTAGCGGGGGCTCGAACACCGGGGAGCTGTTTTTT
-	TRBV4-1	TRBJ2-1	TRBD2	CASSQEGLAVAYNEQFF	TGCGCCAGCAGCCAAGAAGGACTAGCGGTAGCCTACAATGAGCAGTTCTTC
-	TRBV13	TRBJ2-3	-	CASSFGRAVTDTQYF	TGTGCCAGCAGCTTTGGCAGGGCGGTAACAGATACGCAGTATTTT